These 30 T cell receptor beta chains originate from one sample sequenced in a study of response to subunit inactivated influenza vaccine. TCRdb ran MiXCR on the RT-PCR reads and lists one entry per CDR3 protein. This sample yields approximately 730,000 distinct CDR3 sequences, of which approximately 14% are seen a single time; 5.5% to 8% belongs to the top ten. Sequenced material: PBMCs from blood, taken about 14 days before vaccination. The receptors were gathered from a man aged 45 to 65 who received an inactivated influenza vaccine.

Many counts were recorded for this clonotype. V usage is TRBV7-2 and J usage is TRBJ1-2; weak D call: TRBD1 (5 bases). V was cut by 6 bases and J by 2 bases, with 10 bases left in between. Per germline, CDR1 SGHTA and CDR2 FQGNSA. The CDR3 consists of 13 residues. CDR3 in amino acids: CASSLNRNYGYTF. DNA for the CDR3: TGTGCCAGCAGTTTAAACAGGAACTATGGCTACACCTTC.

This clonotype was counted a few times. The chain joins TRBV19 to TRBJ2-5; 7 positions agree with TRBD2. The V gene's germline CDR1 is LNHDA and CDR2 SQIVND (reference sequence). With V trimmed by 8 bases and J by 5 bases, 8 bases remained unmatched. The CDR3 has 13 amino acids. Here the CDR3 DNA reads TGTGCCAGTGGAGAGCAGGGAGGGGAGACCCAGTACTTC. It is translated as CASGEQGGETQYF.

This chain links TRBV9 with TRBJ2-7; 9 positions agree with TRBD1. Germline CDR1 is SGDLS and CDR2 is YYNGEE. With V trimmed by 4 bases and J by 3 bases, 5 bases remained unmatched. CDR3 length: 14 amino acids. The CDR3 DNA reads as TGTGCCAGCAGCCTAAGGGACAGGGACTACGAGCAGTACTTC. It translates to CASSLRDRDYEQYF.

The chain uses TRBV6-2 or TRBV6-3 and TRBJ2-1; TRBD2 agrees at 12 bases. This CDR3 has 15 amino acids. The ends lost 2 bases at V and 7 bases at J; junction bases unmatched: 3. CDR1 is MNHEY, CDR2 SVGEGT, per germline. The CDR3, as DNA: TGTGCCAGCAGTTACCTAGCGGGGGGGACTAATGAGCAGTTCTTC. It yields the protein CASSYLAGGTNEQFF.

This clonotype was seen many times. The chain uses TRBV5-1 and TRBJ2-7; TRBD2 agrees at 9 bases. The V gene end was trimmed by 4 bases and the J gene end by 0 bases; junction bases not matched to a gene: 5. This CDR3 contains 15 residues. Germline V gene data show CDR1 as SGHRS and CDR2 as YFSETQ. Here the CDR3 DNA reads TGCGCCAGCAGCATAACTAGCGGGCGCTCCTACGAGCAGTACTTC. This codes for CASSITSGRSYEQYF.

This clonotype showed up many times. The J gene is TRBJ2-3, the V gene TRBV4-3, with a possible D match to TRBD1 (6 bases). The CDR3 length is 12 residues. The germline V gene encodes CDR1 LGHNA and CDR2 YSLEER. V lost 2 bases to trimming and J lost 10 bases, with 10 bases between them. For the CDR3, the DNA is TGCGCCAGCAGCCAACCGGGACACCCGCAGTATTTT. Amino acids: CASSQPGHPQYF.

CDR3 protein: CATSRGGREAIHEQYF. In DNA, the CDR3 is TGTGCCACCAGCAGAGGGGGGCGGGAGGCAATCCACGAGCAGTACTTC. V gene TRBV15 combines with J gene TRBJ2-7; 8 nucleotides match TRBD2. The CDR3 spans 16 residues. V lost 1 base and J lost 5; bases outside the gene matches: 10. CDR1 is LNHNV, CDR2 YYDKDF, per germline (reference sequence).

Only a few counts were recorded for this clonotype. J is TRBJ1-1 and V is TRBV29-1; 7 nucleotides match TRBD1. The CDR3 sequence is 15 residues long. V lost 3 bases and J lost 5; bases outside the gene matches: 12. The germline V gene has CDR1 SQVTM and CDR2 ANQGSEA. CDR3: CSVDARGLGVTEAFF. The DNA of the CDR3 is TGCAGCGTTGATGCCAGGGGGTTAGGGGTGACTGAAGCTTTCTTT.

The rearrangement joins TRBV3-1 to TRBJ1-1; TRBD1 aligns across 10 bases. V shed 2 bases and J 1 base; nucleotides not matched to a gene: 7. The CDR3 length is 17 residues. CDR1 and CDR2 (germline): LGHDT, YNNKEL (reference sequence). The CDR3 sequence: CASSQYPGQGQNTEAFF. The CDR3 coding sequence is TGTGCCAGCAGCCAATACCCGGGACAGGGGCAGAACACTGAAGCTTTCTTT.

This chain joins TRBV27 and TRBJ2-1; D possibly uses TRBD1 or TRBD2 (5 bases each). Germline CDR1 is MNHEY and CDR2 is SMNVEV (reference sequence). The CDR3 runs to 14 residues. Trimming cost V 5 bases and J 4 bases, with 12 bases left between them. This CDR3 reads CASSLGTQYNEQFF. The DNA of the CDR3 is TGTGCCAGCAGTCTCGGGACCCAGTACAATGAGCAGTTCTTC.

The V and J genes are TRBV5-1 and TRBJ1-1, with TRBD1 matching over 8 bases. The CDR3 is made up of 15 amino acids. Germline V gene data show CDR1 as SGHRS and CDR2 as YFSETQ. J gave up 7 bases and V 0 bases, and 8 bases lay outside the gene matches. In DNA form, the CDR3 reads TGCGCCAGCAGCTTGGAGGGGACAGGCTTATATGAAGCTTTCTTT. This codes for CASSLEGTGLYEAFF.

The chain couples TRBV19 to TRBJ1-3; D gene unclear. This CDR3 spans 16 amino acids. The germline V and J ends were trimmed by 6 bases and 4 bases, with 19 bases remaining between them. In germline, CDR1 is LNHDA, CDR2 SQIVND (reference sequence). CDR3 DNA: TGTGCCAGTAGCCAACCCGCGGGGTCGGCCGGAAACACCATATATTTT. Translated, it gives CASSQPAGSAGNTIYF.

The CDR3: CASSLILGMNTGELFF. As DNA, the CDR3 is TGTGCCAGCAGCTTGATACTCGGGATGAACACCGGGGAGCTGTTTTTT. The chain carries TRBV5-8 and TRBJ2-2; a weak D match, TRBD2 (5 bases). This CDR3 is 16 amino acids long. Germline V gene sequence: CDR1 SGHTS, CDR2 YDEGEE. V was clipped by 1 base and J by 1 base, with 11 bases between them.

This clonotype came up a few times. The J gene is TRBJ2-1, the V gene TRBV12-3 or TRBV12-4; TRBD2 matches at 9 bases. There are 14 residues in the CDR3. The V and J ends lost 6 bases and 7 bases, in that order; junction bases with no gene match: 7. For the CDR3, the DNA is TGTGCCAGCAGCCCCCCGGGACTAGCAAATGAGCAGTTCTTC. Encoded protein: CASSPPGLANEQFF.

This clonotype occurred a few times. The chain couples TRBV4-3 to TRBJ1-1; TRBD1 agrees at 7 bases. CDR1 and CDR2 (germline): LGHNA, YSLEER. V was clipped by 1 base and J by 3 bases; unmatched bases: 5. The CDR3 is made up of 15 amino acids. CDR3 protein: CASSQARQGHTEAFF. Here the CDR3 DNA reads TGCGCCAGCAGCCAAGCTAGACAGGGTCACACTGAAGCTTTCTTT.

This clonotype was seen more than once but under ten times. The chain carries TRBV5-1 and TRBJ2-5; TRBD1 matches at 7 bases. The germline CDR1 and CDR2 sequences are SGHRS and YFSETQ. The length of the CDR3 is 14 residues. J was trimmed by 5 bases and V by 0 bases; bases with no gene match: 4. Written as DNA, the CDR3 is TGCGCCAGCAGCTTGGTCAGGGGGATGGAGACCCAGTACTTC. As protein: CASSLVRGMETQYF.

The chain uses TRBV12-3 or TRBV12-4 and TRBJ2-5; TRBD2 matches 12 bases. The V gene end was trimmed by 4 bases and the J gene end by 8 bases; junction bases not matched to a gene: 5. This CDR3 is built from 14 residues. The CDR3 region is CASSSRTSGVTQYF. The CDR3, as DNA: TGTGCCAGCAGTTCTAGGACTAGCGGGGTAACCCAGTACTTC.

CDR3 nucleotide sequence: TGTGCCAGCTCACCGTCCGGTATCGCCTACACCGGGGAGCTGTTTTTT. Its translation is CASSPSGIAYTGELFF. The J gene is TRBJ2-2, the V gene TRBV18; D remains unclear. The ends were cut back, 3 bases at V and 3 bases at J, with 14 bases in the middle. The CDR3 consists of 16 residues. Germline values: CDR1 KGHSH, CDR2 LQKENI.

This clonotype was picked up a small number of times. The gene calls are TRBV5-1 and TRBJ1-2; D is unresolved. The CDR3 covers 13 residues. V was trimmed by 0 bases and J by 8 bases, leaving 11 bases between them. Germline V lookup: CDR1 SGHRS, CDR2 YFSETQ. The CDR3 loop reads CASSLGGSGGYTF. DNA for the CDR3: TGCGCCAGCAGCTTGGGGGGATCTGGCGGCTACACCTTC. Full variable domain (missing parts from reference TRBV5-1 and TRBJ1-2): KAGVTQTPRYLIKTRGQQVTLSCSPISGHRSVSWYQQTPGQGLQFLFEYFSETQRNKGNFPGRFSGRQFSNSRSEMNVSTLELGDSALYLCASSLGGSGGYTFGSGTRLTVV.

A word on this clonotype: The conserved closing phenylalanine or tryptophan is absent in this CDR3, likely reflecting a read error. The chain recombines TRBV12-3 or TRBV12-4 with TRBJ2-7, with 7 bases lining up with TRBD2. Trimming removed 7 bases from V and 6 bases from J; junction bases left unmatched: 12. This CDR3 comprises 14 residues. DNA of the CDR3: TGTGCCAGCACCCCGAGCGGGGTCTCAGGCGAGCAGTACCTC. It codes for CASTPSGVSGEQYL.

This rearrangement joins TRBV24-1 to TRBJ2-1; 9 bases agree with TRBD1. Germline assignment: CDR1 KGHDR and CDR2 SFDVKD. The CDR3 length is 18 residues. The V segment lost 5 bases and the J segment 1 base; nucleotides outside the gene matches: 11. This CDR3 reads CATSAGTGILGSYNEQFF. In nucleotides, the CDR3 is TGTGCCACCAGTGCCGGGACAGGGATTTTGGGGTCCTACAATGAGCAGTTCTTC.

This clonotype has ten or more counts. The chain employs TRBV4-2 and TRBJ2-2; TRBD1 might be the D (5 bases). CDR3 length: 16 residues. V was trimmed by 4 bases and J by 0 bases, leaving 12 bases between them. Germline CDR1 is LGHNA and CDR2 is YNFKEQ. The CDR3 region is CASSLGQGSNTGELFF. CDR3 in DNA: TGTGCCAGCAGCCTGGGGCAGGGATCGAACACCGGGGAGCTGTTTTTT.

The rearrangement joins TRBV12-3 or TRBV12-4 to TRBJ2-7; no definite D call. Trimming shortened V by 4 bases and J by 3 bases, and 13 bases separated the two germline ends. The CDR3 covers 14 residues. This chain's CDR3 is CASSSLTYFYEQYF. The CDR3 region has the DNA TGTGCCAGCAGTTCTTTGACATACTTCTACGAGCAGTACTTC.

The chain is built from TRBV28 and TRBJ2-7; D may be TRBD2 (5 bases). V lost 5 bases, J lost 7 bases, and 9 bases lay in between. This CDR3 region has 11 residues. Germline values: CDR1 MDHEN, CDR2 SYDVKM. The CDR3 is CASSATREQYF. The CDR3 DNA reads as TGTGCCAGCAGTGCCACTAGAGAGCAGTACTTC.

CDR3 DNA: TGTGCCATCAGTGAGCCCCAATTAAGCTCCTACAATGAGCAGTTCTTC. It translates to CAISEPQLSSYNEQFF. The chain combines TRBV10-3 with TRBJ2-1; D is uncertain. The CDR3 covers 16 residues. Deletions cut 2 bases from V and 0 bases from J, with 11 bases between. Germline V lookup: CDR1 ENHRY, CDR2 SYGVKD.

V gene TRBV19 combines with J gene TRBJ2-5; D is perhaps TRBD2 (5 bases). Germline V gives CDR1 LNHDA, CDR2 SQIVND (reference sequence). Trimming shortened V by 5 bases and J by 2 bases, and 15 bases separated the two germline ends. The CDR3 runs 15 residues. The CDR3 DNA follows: TGTGCCAGTAGTCGTACTAGGGTCGGACAAGAGACCCAGTACTTC. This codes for CASSRTRVGQETQYF.

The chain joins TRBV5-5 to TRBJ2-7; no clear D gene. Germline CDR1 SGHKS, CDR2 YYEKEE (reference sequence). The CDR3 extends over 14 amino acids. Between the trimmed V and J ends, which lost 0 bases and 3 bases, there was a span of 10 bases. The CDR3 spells CASSLAYRSYEQYF. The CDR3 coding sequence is TGTGCCAGCAGCTTGGCCTACAGAAGCTACGAGCAGTACTTC. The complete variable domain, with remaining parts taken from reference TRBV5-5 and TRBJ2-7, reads DAGVTQSPTHLIKTRGQQVTLRCSPISGHKSVSWYQQVLGQGPQFIFQYYEKEERGRGNFPDRFSARQFPNYSSELNVNALLLGDSALYLCASSLAYRSYEQYFGPGTRLTVT.

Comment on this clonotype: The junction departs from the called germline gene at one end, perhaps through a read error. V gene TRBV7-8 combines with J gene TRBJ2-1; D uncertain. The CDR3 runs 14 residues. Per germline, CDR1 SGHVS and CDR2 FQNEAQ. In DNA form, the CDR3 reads TGTGCCAGCAGCCCAAAGGTCGCCTACAATGACCAGTTCTTC. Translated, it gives CASSPKVAYNDQFF.

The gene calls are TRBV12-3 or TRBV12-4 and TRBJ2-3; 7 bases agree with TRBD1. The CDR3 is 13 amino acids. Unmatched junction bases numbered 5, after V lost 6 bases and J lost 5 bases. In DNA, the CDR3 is TGTGCCAGCAGAGGACAGGCGGGAGATACGCAGTATTTT. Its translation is CASRGQAGDTQYF.

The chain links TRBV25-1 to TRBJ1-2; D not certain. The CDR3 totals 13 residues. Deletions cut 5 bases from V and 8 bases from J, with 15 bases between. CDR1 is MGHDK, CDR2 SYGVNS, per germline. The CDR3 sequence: CASSPRMGVGYTF. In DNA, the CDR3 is TGTGCCAGCAGTCCCCGGATGGGAGTCGGCTACACCTTC.